This T cell receptor beta chain was sequenced during a study of CD8+ T cells in alopecia areata (dated by TCRdb to between 2018 and 2020). Study-wide context: The treated patients took part in an open-label pilot trial in which moderate-to-severe alopecia areata was treated with oral tofacitinib at 5 to 10 mg twice daily. Patients received tofacitinib for 6 to 18 months and were then followed off drug for 6 months to check for delayed response and recurrence. In treated patients, disease severity was measured using the SALT score, which gives the percentage of scalp surface area affected. The study used high-throughput TCRbeta sequencing to examine T cell clonal expansion in alopecia areata, in both the C3H/HeJ mouse model and human patients. On the human side, TCRbeta sequencing was run on scalp tissue and on sorted CD4+ and CD8+ peripheral blood T cells from healthy controls and from alopecia areata patients with either patchy or totalis/universalis disease. Biopsies were taken from tofacitinib-treated patients at baseline and again at 4 and 24 weeks into treatment, and several of those patients also had a later scalp biopsy. Scalp clonality was compared across normal scalp (n=4), patchy alopecia areata scalp (n=8), and alopecia totalis/universalis scalp (n=8). RNA was extracted with the PAXgene miRNA kit for fixed scalp, the miRNeasy kit for PBMCs, and the RNeasy kit for mouse skin. TCRbeta CDR3 regions were amplified by immunoSEQ multiplex PCR with 35 Vbeta forward and 13 Jbeta reverse primers.

The time point tag for this specimen amounts to: less than 30 weeks on oral tofacitinib. Explained via the paper, the treatment or condition label denotes: oral pan-JAK inhibitor, 5-10 mg twice daily. Lesional scalp punch biopsies and peripheral blood were collected from alopecia areata patients. After PBMCs were isolated by density centrifugation and stained for CD3, CD4 and CD8, a FACSAria was used to sort CD4+ and CD8+ T cells. Unmatched junction bases come to 12, with V trimmed by 4 bases and J by 7 bases. Counted from cysteine to phenylalanine, this CDR3 has 15 amino acids. Of all the DNA, just the CDR3 is kept, 45 bases in frame from base 1. Taken from the germline V gene, the CDR1 and CDR2 loops are SGHRS and YFSETQ. Receptor libraries were prepared by the immunoSEQ multiplex PCR assay. RNA was extracted from all samples and reverse transcribed into cDNA, which served as template for TCR sequencing. First-strand cDNA was synthesized using SuperScript III with a 2:1 mix of oligo-dT and random hexamers. A synthetic immune receptor repertoire was used to measure amplification bias, and any remaining bias was corrected computationally. Regarding the original processing steps: After raw reads were preprocessed to remove errors, the CDR3 was defined following IMGT conventions as running from the conserved cysteine to phenylalanine. Clonality was computed by normalizing Shannon entropy by log2 of the number of productive unique TCRs and subtracting the result from 1. Scalp TCRbeta sequences were cross-referenced with sorted blood CD4 and CD8 repertoires so that the CD4 or CD8 identity of scalp clones could be inferred. Here the immuneACCESS table is served through TCRdb, limited to in-frame sequences with V and J called. Missing clones are a known gap in these copies; in checked studies unresolved V genes cover under half, and the rest lacks a known reason. The V and J calls and clone size are taken from that table; D and trimming were inferred from the DNA. In this sample the table shows under 350,000 clones, roughly 64% of which occur a single time. 1.8% of the sample goes to the ten largest clones.

Details on this clone: What this receptor recognizes is not known. No quality values exist for individual bases; no much larger clone is one base distant.

Broad study findings and their caveats: Shared TCR sequences between patients were less evident than in mice, which may be partly attributable to HLA diversity in the patient population. Higher clonality and more expanded CD8+ clones were observed in lesional scalp than in normal scalp, particularly in alopecia totalis/universalis, a finding suggestive of antigenic drive. Because the treated cohort was small and included a single nonresponder, larger studies are needed to assess links between baseline CD8+ expansion and response. During tofacitinib treatment, many expanded lesional clones remained in scalp and blood, and this persistence may partly explain relapse after treatment is stopped. Tofacitinib significantly lowered scalp clonality and the number of expanded CD8+ clones among the top 100 scalp clones. Resident alphabeta T cells in normal human skin are also sequenced, complicating scalp TCR repertoire analysis, unlike mouse skin dominated by gammadelta T cells.

The sequence was obtained from a human donor with alopecia areata. The chain is encoded by TRBV5-1 joined to TRBJ2-5; 8 of the junction bases match TRBD1. Here the sequenced sample was CD4+ T cells sorted from blood, taken at week 24, from a patient treated with tofacitinib. The sequenced DNA: TGCGCCAGCAGCGCGGGACAGGAGCCTTTTGGGACCCAGTACTTC. The encoded protein is CASSAGQEPFGTQYF.